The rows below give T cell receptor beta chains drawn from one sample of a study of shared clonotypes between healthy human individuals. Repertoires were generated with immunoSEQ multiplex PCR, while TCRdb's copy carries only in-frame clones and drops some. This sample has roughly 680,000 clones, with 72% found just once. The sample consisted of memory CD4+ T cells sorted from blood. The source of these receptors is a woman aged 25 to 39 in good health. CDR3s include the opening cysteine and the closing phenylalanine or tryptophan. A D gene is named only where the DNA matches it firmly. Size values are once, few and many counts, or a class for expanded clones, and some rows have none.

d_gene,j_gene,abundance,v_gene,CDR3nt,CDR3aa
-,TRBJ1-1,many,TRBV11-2,TGTGCCAGCAGCACCCAGCGGGACACTGAAGCTTTCTTT,CASSTQRDTEAFF
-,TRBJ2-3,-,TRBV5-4,TGTGCCAGCAGCTTGGCGCAGGGTACAGATACGCAGTATTTT,CASSLAQGTDTQYF
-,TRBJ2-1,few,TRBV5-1,TGCGCCAGCAGCTTGGGGCTCAGCGTCCATGAGCAGTTCTTC,CASSLGLSVHEQFF
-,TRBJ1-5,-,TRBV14,TGTGCCAGCAGCCCACCTGACAGGCGGACTAGGTCCCAGCATTTT,CASSPPDRRTRSQHF
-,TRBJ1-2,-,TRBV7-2,TGTGCCAGCAGCTCCCGCGGAGGGCTGGATGGCTACACCTTC,CASSSRGGLDGYTF
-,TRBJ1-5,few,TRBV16,TGTGCCAGCACCGCAATGTCGGGGGCGAGTCAGCCCCAGCATTTT,CASTAMSGASQPQHF
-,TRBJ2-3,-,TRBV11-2,TGTGCCAGCAGCTCCCTGGGTACGCAGTATTTT,CASSSLGTQYF
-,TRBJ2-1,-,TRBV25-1,TGTGCCAGTGGTCTGTTCGGTGAGCAGTTCTTC,CASGLFGEQFF
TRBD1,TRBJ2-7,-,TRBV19,TGTGCCAGTAGCCAGGCTGGGACAGGGAACTACGAGCAGTACTTC,CASSQAGTGNYEQYF
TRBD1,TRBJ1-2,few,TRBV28,TGTGCCAGCCGAACCGGGACAGGGTCCTATGGCTACACCTTC,CASRTGTGSYGYTF
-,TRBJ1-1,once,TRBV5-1,TGCGCCAGCAGCACCGGGACCAGGGGAAGGAACACTGAAGCTTTCTTT,CASSTGTRGRNTEAFF
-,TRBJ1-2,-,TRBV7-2,TGTGCCAGCAGCTTTGGCCGCGGGTATGGCTACACCTTC,CASSFGRGYGYTF
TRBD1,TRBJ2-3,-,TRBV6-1,TGTGCCAGCAGTGAACAGGGACAGGGGGCGAGCACAGATACGCAGTATTTT,CASSEQGQGASTDTQYF
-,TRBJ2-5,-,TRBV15,TGTGCCACCAGCAGAGAGGCCAGGCAAGAGACCCAGTACTTC,CATSREARQETQYF
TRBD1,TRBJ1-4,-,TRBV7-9,TGTGCCAGCAGCTGGACAGGGGGCGGTGAAAAACTGTTTTTT,CASSWTGGGEKLFF
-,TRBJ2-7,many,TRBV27,TGTGCCAGCAGTCGATCACGAGGGCACTACGAGCAGTACTTC,CASSRSRGHYEQYF
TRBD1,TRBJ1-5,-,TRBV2,TGTGCCAGCAGTAAAGGACAGGTGAGAGGCAATCAGCCCCAGCATTTT,CASSKGQVRGNQPQHF
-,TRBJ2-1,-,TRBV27,TGTGCCAGCAGTTTATGGGTTGTGGGGGGTTCAATGGTGAATGAGCAGTTCTTC,CASSLWVVGGSMVNEQFF
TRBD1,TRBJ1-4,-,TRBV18,TGTGCCAGCTCCCGAGGACAGGCCCCTGCAACTAATGAAAAACTGTTTTTT,CASSRGQAPATNEKLFF
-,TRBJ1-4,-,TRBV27,TGTGCCAGCAGTCCGTTTGGGAATGAAAAACTGTTTTTT,CASSPFGNEKLFF
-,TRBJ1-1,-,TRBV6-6,TGTGCCAGCAGGAGCACAACGCGGGGTGAGGCTTTCTTT,CASRSTTRGEAFF
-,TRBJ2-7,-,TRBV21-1,TGTGCCAGCAGCTTTCGATGGGCCTCCTACGAGCAGTACTTC,CASSFRWASYEQYF
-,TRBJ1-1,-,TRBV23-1,TGCGCCAGCAGTCGTCTCCTACCCACGAACACTGAAGCTTTCTTT,CASSRLLPTNTEAFF
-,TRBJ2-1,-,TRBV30,TGTGCCTGGAGACCCTTCTACAATGAGCAGTTCTTC,CAWRPFYNEQFF
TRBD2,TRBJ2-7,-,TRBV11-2,TGTGCCAGCAGCCAAGACGTGTCTAGCGGGAACGAGCAGTACTTC,CASSQDVSSGNEQYF
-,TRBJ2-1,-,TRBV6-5,TGTGCCAGCAGTTACACCGCCTGGGGGCGCAACAATGAGCAGTTCTTC,CASSYTAWGRNNEQFF
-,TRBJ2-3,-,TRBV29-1,TGCAGCGTTAGGATAGCGGCTAGCACAGATACGCAGTATTTT,CSVRIAASTDTQYF
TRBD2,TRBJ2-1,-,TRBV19,TGTGCCAGTAGTATCATTCCCGGGCTAGCGGGAAAGAATGAGCAGTTCTTC,CASSIIPGLAGKNEQFF
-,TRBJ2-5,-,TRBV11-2,TGTGCCAGCAGCTTAGCCAGACAAGAGACCCAGTACTTC,CASSLARQETQYF
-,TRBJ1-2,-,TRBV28,TGTGCCAGCAGCGAGAACAACGGCTACACCTTC,CASSENNGYTF
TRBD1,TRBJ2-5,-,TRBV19,TGTGCCAGTAGTATAAAGGGACAGGGGTTGAAGACCCAGTACTTC,CASSIKGQGLKTQYF
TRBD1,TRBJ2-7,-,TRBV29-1,TGCAGCGCAAGATACAGGGGGCGATTCTACGAGCAGTACTTC,CSARYRGRFYEQYF
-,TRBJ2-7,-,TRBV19,TGTGCCAGTAGTGCGGGCTGGGACCCCTACGAGCAGTACTTC,CASSAGWDPYEQYF
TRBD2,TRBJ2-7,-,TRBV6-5,TGTGCCAGCATGAAGACGGGACTAGGAAACTACGAGCAGTACTTC,CASMKTGLGNYEQYF
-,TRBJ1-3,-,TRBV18,TGTGCCAGCTCACCGTCAGGGACGGGAAACACCATATATTTT,CASSPSGTGNTIYF
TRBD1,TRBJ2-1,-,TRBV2,TGTGCCAGCAGTATTGGGACAGGGAACTACAATGAGCAGTTCTTC,CASSIGTGNYNEQFF
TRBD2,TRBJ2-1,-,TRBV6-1,TGTGCCAGCCATTTCGCGGGAGTCTACAATGAGCAGTTCTTC,CASHFAGVYNEQFF
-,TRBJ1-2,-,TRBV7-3,TGTGCCAGCAGTTTATACGGGAAAGTAACTAACTATGGCTACACCTTC,CASSLYGKVTNYGYTF
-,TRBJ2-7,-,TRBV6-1,TGTGCCAGCAGTGAAAGCAGGGCCTACGAGCAGTACTTC,CASSESRAYEQYF
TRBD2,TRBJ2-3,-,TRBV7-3,TGTGCCAGCTCCCTTAGTGGCGGGAGTTCAGATACGCAGTATTTT,CASSLSGGSSDTQYF
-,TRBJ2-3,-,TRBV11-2,TGTGCCAGCAGCTTGGACTACCTTAGCACAGATACGCAGTATTTT,CASSLDYLSTDTQYF
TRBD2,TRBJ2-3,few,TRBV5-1,TGCGCCAGCAGCTTGGTACTAGCGGGACCCACAGATACGCAGTATTTT,CASSLVLAGPTDTQYF
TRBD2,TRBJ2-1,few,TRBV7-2,TGTGCCAGCAGCCGTAGCGGGGGCTCCTACAATGAGCAGTTCTTC,CASSRSGGSYNEQFF
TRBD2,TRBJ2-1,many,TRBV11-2,TGTGCCAGCAGCTCTACTAGCGGGAGCTCCTACAATGAGCAGTTCTTC,CASSSTSGSSYNEQFF
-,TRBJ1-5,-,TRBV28,TGTGCCAGCAGTTTATTGGAGGGGTATGGCAATCAGCCCCAGCATTTT,CASSLLEGYGNQPQHF
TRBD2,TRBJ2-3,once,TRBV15,TGTGCCACTGGGACTAGCGGAAGCACAGATACGCAGTATTTT,CATGTSGSTDTQYF
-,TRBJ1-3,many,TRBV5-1,TGCGCCAGCAGTTTGGGGACATCAGGAAACACCATATATTTT,CASSLGTSGNTIYF
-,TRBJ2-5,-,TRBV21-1,TGTGCCAGCGCCGGGAAAAGGCGGGAGACGGGCGAGACCCAGTACTTC,CASAGKRRETGETQYF
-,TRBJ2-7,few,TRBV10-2,TGCGCCAGCAGTCTAAATAGTTACGAGCAGTACTTC,CASSLNSYEQYF
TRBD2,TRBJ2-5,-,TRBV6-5,TGTGCCAGCAGCCCTATGCTAGCGGGAGAAGAGACCCAGTACTTC,CASSPMLAGEETQYF
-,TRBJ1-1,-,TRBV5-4,TGTGCCAGCAGTTTCTCAGAGAGGACTGAAGCTTTCTTT,CASSFSERTEAFF
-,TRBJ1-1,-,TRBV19,TGTGCCAGTAGTTACGGGCCCGGCACTGAAGCTTTCTTT,CASSYGPGTEAFF
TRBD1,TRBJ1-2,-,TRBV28,TGTGCCAGCAGTCCGGGACAGAGGTCCTATGGCTACACCTTC,CASSPGQRSYGYTF
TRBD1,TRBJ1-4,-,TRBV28,TGTGCCAGCGGTCTGAGTGGGGACAGGGCTAATGAAAAACTGTTTTTT,CASGLSGDRANEKLFF
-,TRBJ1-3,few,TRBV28,TGTGCCAGCTTAAGGACATTCTCTGGAAACACCATATATTTT,CASLRTFSGNTIYF
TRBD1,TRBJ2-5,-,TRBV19,TGTGCCAGTAGCCCCGGGACAGGGGGCGACCCCCAGTACTTC,CASSPGTGGDPQYF
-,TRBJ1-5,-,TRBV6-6,TGTGCCAGCAGGTCGAGGGTTTTTCAGCCCCAGCATTTT,CASRSRVFQPQHF
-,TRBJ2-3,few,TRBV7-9,TGTGCCAGCAGCTACCCGGTCACAGATACGCAGTATTTT,CASSYPVTDTQYF